This TCR beta chain was retrieved from a study of T cells after yellow fever vaccination. Across the whole study: Fractions of limited cellularity were prepared by means of SMART-Seq v4 Ultra Low Input. Notes on the study in general: Peaking on day 5 versus 15, the secondary response was faster but weaker. Re-detected after boosting: most primary clones, 96% of CD4 and 80% to 90% of CD8.

Only a few counts were recorded for this clonotype. The antigen is not known. The CDR3 consists of 14 residues. The germline V gene has CDR1 SQVTM and CDR2 ANQGSEA. V lost 7 bases to trimming and J lost 0 bases, with 13 bases between them. TCRdb re-called the 5' RACE reads with MiXCR, one entry per CDR3 protein. The sample lists just under 600,000 distinct CDR3 sequences; approximately 13% were seen once. The V call is TRBV29-1, the J call TRBJ2-4; TRBD1 might be the D (5 bases). The sample here was PBMCs, taken on the day of the yellow fever booster vaccination. This clonotype originated in a man aged 25-45 years who received the YFV17D yellow fever vaccine. CDR3 residues: CSASGFLAKNIQYF. The CDR3 nucleotides read TGCAGCGCTTCAGGGTTTTTAGCCAAAAACATTCAGTACTTC. Supplemented by reference TRBV29-1 and TRBJ2-4, the full variable domain reads SAVISQKPSRDICQRGTSLTIQCQVDSQVTMMFWYRQQPGQSLTLIATANQGSEATYESGFVIDKFPISRPNLTFSTLTVSNMSPEDSSIYLCSASGFLAKNIQYFGAGTRLSVL.